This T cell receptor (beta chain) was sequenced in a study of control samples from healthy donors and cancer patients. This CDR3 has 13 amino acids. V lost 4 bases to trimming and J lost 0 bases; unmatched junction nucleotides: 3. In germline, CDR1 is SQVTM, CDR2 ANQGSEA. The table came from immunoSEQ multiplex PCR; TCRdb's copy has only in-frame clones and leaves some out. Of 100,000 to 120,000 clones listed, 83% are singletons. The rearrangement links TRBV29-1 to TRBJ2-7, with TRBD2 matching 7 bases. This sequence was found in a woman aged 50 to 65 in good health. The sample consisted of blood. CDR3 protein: CSVGASGSYEQYF. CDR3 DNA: TGCAGCGTTGGTGCTAGCGGCTCCTACGAGCAGTACTTC.